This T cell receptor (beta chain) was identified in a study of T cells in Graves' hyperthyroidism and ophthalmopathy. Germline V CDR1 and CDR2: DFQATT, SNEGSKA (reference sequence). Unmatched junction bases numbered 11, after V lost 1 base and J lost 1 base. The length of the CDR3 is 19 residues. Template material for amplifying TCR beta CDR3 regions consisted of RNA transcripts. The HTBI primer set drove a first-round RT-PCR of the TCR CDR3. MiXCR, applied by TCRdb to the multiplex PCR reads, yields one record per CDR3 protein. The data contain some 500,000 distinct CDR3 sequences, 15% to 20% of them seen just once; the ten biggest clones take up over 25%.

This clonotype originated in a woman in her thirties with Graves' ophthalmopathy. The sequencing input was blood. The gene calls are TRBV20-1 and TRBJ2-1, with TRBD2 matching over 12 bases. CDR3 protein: CSARARGLAGGLSYNEQFF. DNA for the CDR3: TGCAGTGCTAGAGCCAGGGGGCTAGCGGGAGGGCTTTCCTACAATGAGCAGTTCTTC.